This T cell receptor (beta chain) was captured in a study of blood T cell repertoires in COVID-19. This clone was seen a handful of times. The CDR3 contains 15 residues. V gave up 0 bases and J gave up 2 bases; unmatched junction bases: 2. Per germline, CDR1 SGHRS and CDR2 YFSETQ. Original methodology: Estimation of nucleated cell counts was performed using reference gene primer amplification. Assay used: immunoSEQ multiplex PCR; TCRdb lists only in-frame clones, some missing. V, J and clone size are taken as reported in that table, and D and trimming were inferred from the DNA itself. The data contain under 300,000 clones, roughly 83% of them singletons.

The V gene is TRBV5-1, the J gene TRBJ2-1; 7 positions agree with TRBD2. Sequencing used peripheral blood. The sequence was obtained from a human donor with COVID-19, enrolled during active disease. The donor label of this sample is uncertain. The CDR3 reads CASSLEGLAYNEQFF. DNA for the CDR3: TGCGCCAGCAGCTTGGAAGGACTAGCCTACAATGAGCAGTTCTTC.